This paragraph reports one TCR beta chain. This record comes from a study of blood T cell repertoires in COVID-19. Overall study context: There were acute and convalescent COVID-19 samples, and they came from the United States, Italy and Spain. PBMCs, B-cell-depleted T cells, or T cells were the source of the cDNA or gDNA that made up the material.

The CDR3 length is 14 residues. J lost 7 bases, V lost 9 bases, and 6 bases had no gene match. The germline V gene has CDR1 MNHEY and CDR2 SVGAGI. In the authors' workflow: Using reference gene primer amplification, nucleated cell counts were estimated. The method was immunoSEQ multiplex PCR; TCRdb's version includes in-frame clones alone and lacks a portion of them. V and J calls and clone size come straight from that table; D and trimming were deduced from the DNA. Found here are around 80,000 clones, about 84% of them singletons; the top ten hold around 13%. The chain recombines TRBV6-5 with TRBJ1-6; 10 bases agree with TRBD1. Source material: peripheral blood. This receptor was identified in a human donor in a cohort sampled during active COVID-19. DNA of the CDR3: TGTGCCAGTTTCCGGGACAGGGGAAATTCACCCCTCCACTTT. It codes for CASFRDRGNSPLHF.